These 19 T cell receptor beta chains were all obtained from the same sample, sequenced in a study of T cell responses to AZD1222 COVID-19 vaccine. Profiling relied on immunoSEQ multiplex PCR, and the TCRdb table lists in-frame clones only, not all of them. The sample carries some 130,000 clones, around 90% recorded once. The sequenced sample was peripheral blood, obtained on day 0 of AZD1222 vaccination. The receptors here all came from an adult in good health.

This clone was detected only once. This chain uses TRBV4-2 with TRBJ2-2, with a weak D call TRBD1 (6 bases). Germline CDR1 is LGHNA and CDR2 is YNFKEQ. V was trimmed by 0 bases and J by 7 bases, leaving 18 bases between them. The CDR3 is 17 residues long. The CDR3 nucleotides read TGTGCCAGCAGCCAAGATATTAGGGGGAGCAGAGGCGGGGAGCTGTTTTTT. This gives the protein CASSQDIRGSRGGELFF.

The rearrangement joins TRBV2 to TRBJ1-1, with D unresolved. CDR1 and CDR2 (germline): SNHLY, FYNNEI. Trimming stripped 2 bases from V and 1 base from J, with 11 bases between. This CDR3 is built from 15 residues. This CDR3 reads CASSECYRGNTEAFF. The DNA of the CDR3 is TGTGCCAGCAGTGAATGTTATAGAGGGAACACTGAAGCTTTCTTT.

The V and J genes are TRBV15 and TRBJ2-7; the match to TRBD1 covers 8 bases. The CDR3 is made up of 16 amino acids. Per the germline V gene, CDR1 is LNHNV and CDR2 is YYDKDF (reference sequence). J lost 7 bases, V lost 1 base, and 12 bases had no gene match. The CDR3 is CATSRVSVAGGFEQYF. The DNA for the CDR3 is TGTGCCACCAGCAGAGTCTCGGTAGCAGGGGGCTTTGAGCAGTACTTC.

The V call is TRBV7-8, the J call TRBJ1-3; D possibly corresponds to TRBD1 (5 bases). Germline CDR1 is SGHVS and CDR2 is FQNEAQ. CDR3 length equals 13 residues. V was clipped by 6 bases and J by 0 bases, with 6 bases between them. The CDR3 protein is CASRGPSGNTIYF. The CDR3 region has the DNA TGTGCCAGCAGGGGGCCCTCTGGAAACACCATATATTTT.

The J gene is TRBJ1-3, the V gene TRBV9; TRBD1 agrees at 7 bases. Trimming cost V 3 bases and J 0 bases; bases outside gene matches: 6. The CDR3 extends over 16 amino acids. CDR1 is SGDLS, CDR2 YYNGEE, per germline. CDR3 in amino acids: CASSGGTVDSGNTIYF. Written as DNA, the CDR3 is TGTGCCAGCAGCGGAGGGACAGTCGACTCTGGAAACACCATATATTTT.

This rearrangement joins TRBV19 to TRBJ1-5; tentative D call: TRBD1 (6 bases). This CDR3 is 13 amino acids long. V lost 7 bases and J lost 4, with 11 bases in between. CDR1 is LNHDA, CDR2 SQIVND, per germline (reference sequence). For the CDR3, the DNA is TGTGCCAGTAAGGCAGGGGTAAATCAGCCCCAGCATTTT. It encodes CASKAGVNQPQHF. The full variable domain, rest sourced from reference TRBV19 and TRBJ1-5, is DGGITQSPKYLFRKEGQNVTLSCEQNLNHDAMYWYRQDPGQGLRLIYYSQIVNDFQKGDIAEGYSVSREKKESFPLTVTSAQKNPTAFYLCASKAGVNQPQHFGDGTRLSIL.

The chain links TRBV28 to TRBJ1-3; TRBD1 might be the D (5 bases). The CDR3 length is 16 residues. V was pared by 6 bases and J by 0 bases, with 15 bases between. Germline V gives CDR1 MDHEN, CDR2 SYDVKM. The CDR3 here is CASRPAGTNSGNTIYF. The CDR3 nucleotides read TGTGCCAGCAGGCCGGCCGGGACCAACTCTGGAAACACCATATATTTT.

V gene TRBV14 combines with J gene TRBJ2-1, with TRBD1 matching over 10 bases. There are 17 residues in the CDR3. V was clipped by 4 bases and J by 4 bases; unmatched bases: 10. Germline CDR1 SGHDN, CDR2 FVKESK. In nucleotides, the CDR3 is TGTGCCAGCAGCCCAATTTTTGGGACAGGGGATTACAATGAGCAGTTCTTC. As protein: CASSPIFGTGDYNEQFF.

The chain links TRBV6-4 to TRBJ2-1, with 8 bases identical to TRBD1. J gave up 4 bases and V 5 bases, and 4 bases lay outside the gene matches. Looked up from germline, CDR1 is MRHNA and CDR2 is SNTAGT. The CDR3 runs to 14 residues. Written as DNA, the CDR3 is TGTGCCAGCAGTCAGGGGGCGCCTTACAATGAGCAGTTCTTC. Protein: CASSQGAPYNEQFF.

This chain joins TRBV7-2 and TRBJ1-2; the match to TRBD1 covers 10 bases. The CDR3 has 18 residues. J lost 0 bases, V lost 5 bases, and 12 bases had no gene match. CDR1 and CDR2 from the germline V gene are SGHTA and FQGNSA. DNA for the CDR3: TGTGCCAGCAGCCCAATACCGCCGGGACAGGGGTCTAACTATGGCTACACCTTC. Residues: CASSPIPPGQGSNYGYTF.

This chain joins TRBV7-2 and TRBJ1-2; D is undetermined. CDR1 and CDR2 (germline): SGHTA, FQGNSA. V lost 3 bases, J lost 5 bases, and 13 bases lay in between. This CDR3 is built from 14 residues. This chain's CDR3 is CASSLEPNSYGYTF. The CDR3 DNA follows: TGTGCCAGCAGCTTGGAACCGAACTCTTATGGCTACACCTTC.

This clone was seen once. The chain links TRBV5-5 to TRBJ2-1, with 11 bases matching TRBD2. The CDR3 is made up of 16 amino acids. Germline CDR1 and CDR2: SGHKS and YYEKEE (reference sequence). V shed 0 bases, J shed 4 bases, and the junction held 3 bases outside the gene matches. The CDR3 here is CASSLGGLAGYNEQFF. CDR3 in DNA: TGTGCCAGCAGCTTGGGAGGACTAGCGGGTTACAATGAGCAGTTCTTC.

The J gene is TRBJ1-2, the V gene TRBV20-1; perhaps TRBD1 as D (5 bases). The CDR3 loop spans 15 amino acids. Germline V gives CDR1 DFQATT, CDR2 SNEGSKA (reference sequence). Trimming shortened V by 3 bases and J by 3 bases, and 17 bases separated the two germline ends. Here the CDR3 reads CSASQPGQGHYGYTF. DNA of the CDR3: TGCAGTGCTAGTCAACCCGGCCAGGGACACTATGGCTACACCTTC.

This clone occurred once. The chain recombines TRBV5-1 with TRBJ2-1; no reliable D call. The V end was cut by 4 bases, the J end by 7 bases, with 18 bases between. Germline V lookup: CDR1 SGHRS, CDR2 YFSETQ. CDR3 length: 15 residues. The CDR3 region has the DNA TGCGCCAGCAGCAGGTACCCCGGATTGGTTAATGAGCAGTTCTTC. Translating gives CASSRYPGLVNEQFF.

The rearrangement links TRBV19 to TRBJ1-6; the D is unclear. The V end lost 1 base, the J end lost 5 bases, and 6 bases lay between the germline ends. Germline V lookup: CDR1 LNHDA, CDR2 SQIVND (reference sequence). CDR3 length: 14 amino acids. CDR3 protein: CASSIAGNNSPLHF. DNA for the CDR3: TGTGCCAGTAGTATAGCGGGCAATAATTCACCCCTCCACTTT.

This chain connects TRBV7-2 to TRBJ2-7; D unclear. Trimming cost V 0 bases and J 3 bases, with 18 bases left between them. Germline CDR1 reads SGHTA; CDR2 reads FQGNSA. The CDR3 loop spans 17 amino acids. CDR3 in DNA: TGTGCCAGCAGCTTAGCCATAGGGCCGAGACAAAGCTACGAGCAGTACTTC. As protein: CASSLAIGPRQSYEQYF.

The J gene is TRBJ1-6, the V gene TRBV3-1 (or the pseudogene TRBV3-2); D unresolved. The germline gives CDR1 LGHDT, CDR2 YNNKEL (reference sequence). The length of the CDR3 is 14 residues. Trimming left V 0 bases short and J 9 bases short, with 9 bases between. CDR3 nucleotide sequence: TGTGCCAGCAGCCAAGACCCCTCCTTTTCACCCCTCCACTTT. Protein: CASSQDPSFSPLHF.

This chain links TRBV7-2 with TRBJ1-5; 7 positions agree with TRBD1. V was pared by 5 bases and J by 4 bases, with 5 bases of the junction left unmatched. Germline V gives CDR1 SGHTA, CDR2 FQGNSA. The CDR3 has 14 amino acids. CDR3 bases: TGTGCCAGCAGCGAACAGGGGCGGAATCAGCCCCAGCATTTT. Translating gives CASSEQGRNQPQHF.

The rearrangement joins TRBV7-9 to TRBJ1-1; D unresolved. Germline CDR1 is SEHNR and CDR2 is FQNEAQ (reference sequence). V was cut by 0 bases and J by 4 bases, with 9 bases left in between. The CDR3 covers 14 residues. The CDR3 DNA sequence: TGTGCCAGCAGCTTAGCCGAACAAAGCACTGAAGCTTTCTTT. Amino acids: CASSLAEQSTEAFF.